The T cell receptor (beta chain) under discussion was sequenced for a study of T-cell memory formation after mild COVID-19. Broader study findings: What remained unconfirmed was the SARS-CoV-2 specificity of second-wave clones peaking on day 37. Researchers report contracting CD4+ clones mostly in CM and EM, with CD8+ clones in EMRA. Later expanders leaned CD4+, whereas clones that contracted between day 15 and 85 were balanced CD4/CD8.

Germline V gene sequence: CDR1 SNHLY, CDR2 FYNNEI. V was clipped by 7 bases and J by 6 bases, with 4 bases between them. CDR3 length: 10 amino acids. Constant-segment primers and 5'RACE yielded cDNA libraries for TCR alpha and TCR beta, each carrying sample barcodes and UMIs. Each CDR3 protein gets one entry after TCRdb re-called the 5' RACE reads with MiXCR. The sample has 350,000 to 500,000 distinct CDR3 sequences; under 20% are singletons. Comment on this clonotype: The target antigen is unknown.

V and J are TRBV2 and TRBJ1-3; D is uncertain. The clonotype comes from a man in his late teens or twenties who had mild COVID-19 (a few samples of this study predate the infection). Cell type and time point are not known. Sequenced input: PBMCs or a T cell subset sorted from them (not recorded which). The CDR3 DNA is TGTGCCAGCATGGCAAACACCATATATTTT. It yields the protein CASMANTIYF.